Following are 15 T cell receptor beta chains from one sample sequenced in a study of identical twins (dated by TCRdb to the mid-2010s). The library was built by means of 5' RACE. Sequencer: Illumina HiSeq 2000. TCRdb reprocessing: public reads trimmed at Q25 with fastp, clones called with MiXCR, in-frame beta chains kept. Each CDR3 protein gets just one entry, which takes the most common genes and DNA from the rows behind it. Counted in this sample were 400,000 to 500,000 distinct CDR3 sequences; about 18% of them appeared once. About 12% of the sample is in the top ten clones. Sequencing used naive T cells sorted from blood. The cell subset or site label corresponds to: cells isolated with a human naive T-cell isolation kit. Every receptor here comes from a man aged 45-65 years in good health.

The CDR3 sequence: CASPGLAPYNEQFF. In DNA, the CDR3 is TGTGCCAGCCCGGGACTAGCTCCCTACAATGAGCAGTTCTTC. This chain uses TRBV21-1 with TRBJ2-1; the table's D gene call, TRBD2, was not cross checked with the DNA. TRBV21-1 is designated a pseudogene. CDR3 length equals 14 residues.

The V call is TRBV18, the J call TRBJ2-7; 9 bases fit TRBD1. The V and J ends lost 3 bases and 1 base, in that order; junction bases with no gene match: 4. Germline loops: CDR1 KGHSH, CDR2 LQKENI. This CDR3 region has 15 residues. This CDR3 reads CASSPQTGGSYEQYF. CDR3 sequence (DNA): TGTGCCAGCTCACCGCAGACAGGGGGGTCCTACGAGCAGTACTTC.

V and J are TRBV6-1 and TRBJ2-2; possible D gene TRBD1, 5 bases. In germline, CDR1 is MNHNS, CDR2 SASEGT. Trimming pared 5 bases from V and 1 base from J, leaving 14 bases between. CDR3 length equals 16 residues. CDR3 sequence: CASSRQGRLNTGELFF. Here the CDR3 DNA reads TGTGCCAGCAGTCGTCAGGGCAGGTTGAACACCGGGGAGCTGTTTTTT.

This clonotype was seen a few times. V gene TRBV4-2 combines with J gene TRBJ1-3; the D is unclear. V was trimmed by 0 bases and J by 0 bases, leaving 9 bases between them. The CDR3 contains 16 residues. Looked up from germline, CDR1 is LGHNA and CDR2 is YNFKEQ. CDR3 DNA: TGTGCCAGCAGCCAAGACCTAGCCCGCTCTGGAAACACCATATATTTT. This translates into CASSQDLARSGNTIYF.

This clonotype was seen a handful of times. CDR3: CASSSRTGLAGPIAGELFF. The CDR3 nucleotides are TGTGCCAGCAGTTCCCGGACCGGACTAGCGGGTCCCATCGCCGGGGAGCTGTTTTTT. The V call is TRBV12-3 or TRBV12-4, the J call TRBJ2-2; 11 positions match TRBD2. The CDR3 length is 19 residues. V gave up 4 bases and J gave up 6 bases; unmatched junction bases: 16.

This clonotype was detected ten times or more. The CDR3 DNA reads TGTGCCAGCAGCTCAAGGACTAGTCCAGCAGATACGCAGTATTTT. This translates into CASSSRTSPADTQYF. The J gene is TRBJ2-3, the V gene TRBV7-2; 7 positions match TRBD2. The V and J ends lost 4 bases and 4 bases, in that order; junction bases with no gene match: 8. This CDR3 is built from 15 residues. The germline V gene encodes CDR1 SGHTA and CDR2 FQGNSA.

This clonotype has just one count. The chain has TRBV27 and TRBJ2-3, with D uncertain. Deletions cut 3 bases from V and 2 bases from J, with 9 bases between. Germline CDR1 and CDR2: MNHEY and SMNVEV (reference sequence). CDR3 length: 14 residues. The CDR3: CASSFLGSTDTQYF. DNA of the CDR3: TGTGCCAGCAGTTTCTTGGGGTCCACAGATACGCAGTATTTT.

Ten or more counts support this clonotype. The gene calls are TRBV15 and TRBJ2-1; the D gene is possibly TRBD2 (7 bases). V was trimmed by 2 bases and J by 7 bases, leaving 21 bases between them. Per the germline V gene, CDR1 is LNHNV and CDR2 is YYDKDF (reference sequence). The CDR3 totals 17 residues. The CDR3 nucleotides read TGTGCCACCAGCAGACCTCGGGGGCTAGCGGAGCAAAATGAGCAGTTCTTC. Protein product: CATSRPRGLAEQNEQFF.

This clonotype appeared a few times. CDR3 protein: CSARGFGEQSWAFNTEAFF. Written as DNA, the CDR3 is TGCAGTGCTAGAGGTTTTGGGGAACAGTCATGGGCTTTCAACACTGAAGCTTTCTTT. The genes are TRBV20-1 and TRBJ1-1; no reliable D call. Trimming removed 1 base at V and 2 bases at J, with 26 bases between. Germline CDR1 is DFQATT and CDR2 is SNEGSKA (reference sequence). The CDR3 spans 19 residues.

The chain combines TRBV25-1 with TRBJ2-1, with D possibly being TRBD1 (5 bases). The ends were cut back, 3 bases at V and 0 bases at J, with 12 bases in the middle. This CDR3 has 16 amino acids. Germline CDR1 MGHDK, CDR2 SYGVNS. Here the CDR3 reads CASSDRRGLSYNEQFF. In DNA, the CDR3 is TGTGCCAGCAGTGATAGAAGGGGCCTCTCCTACAATGAGCAGTTCTTC.

This clonotype was seen repeatedly, ten times or more. CDR3 sequence (DNA): TGCAGTGCTAAAGTAGACAGAGCCACTGAAGCTTTCTTT. Amino acids: CSAKVDRATEAFF. V and J are TRBV20-1 and TRBJ1-1; D is possibly TRBD1 (5 bases). Germline assignment: CDR1 DFQATT and CDR2 SNEGSKA (reference sequence). Trimming stripped 4 bases from V and 4 bases from J, with 13 bases between. The CDR3 runs to 13 residues.

This chain links TRBV4-2 with TRBJ1-2, with 9 bases fitting TRBD1. V was clipped by 3 bases and J by 7 bases; unmatched bases: 12. Germline CDR1 and CDR2: LGHNA and YNFKEQ. The CDR3 has 16 residues. The CDR3 loop reads CASSHDLTGGRGGYTF. The CDR3 nucleotides are TGTGCCAGCAGCCATGATTTGACAGGGGGAAGGGGTGGCTACACCTTC.

The chain combines TRBV29-1 with TRBJ2-7, with D uncertain. The CDR3 loop spans 15 amino acids. Germline V gene sequence: CDR1 SQVTM, CDR2 ANQGSEA. V lost 0 bases, J lost 0 bases, and 12 bases lay in between. The CDR3 DNA reads as TGCAGCGTTGAAGATAGGGCGGTAAGCTCCTACGAGCAGTACTTC. This sequence encodes CSVEDRAVSSYEQYF.

This clonotype showed up many times. V is TRBV5-1 and J is TRBJ1-2; possible D gene TRBD1, 6 bases. Germline-derived CDR1 and CDR2 are SGHRS and YFSETQ. V lost 3 bases to trimming and J lost 0 bases, with 9 bases between them. The CDR3 covers 14 residues. In nucleotides, the CDR3 is TGCGCCAGCAGCTCACAGGGCCCTAACTATGGCTACACCTTC. Amino acids: CASSSQGPNYGYTF.

This chain connects TRBV5-6 to TRBJ2-7; 7 nucleotides match TRBD1. The CDR3 has 15 residues. Losses at the gene ends were 5 bases for V and 0 bases for J; bases not matched to a gene: 8. CDR1 is SGHDT and CDR2 is YYEEEE in the germline V gene. CDR3 nucleotide sequence: TGTGCCAGCAGAGAGGGACAGTGGAGCTCCTACGAGCAGTACTTC. Translating gives CASREGQWSSYEQYF.